Below are 13 T cell receptor beta chains sequenced from a single sample in a study of beta chain features in type 1 diabetes (dated by TCRdb to 2016 to 2019). Receptors were amplified or captured by the immunoSEQ multiplex PCR assay. The entire isolated RNA was reverse transcribed using the High Capacity cDNA Reverse Transcription Kit, and thus expressed TCRB transcripts were sequenced. Here the immuneACCESS table is served through TCRdb, limited to in-frame sequences with V and J called. Missing clones are a known gap in these copies; in checked studies unresolved V genes cover under half, and the rest lacks a known reason. This sample is represented by about 250,000 clones; roughly 15% of them were singletons. The top ten clones comprise more than 0.02% of the sample. The sequencing input was naive CD4+ T cells from blood. Interpreted using the paper, the cell subset or site label stands for: true naive CD4+ T cells. The origin of the receptors is a woman between 40 and 55 years old in good health.

The V call is TRBV7-9, the J call TRBJ1-5; maybe TRBD1 (5 bases). Germline-derived CDR1 and CDR2 are SEHNR and FQNEAQ (reference sequence). The CDR3 contains 12 residues. V lost 5 bases and J lost 6, with 8 bases in between. CDR3 residues: CASSPQGQPQHF. CDR3 DNA: TGTGCCAGCAGCCCCCAGGGTCAGCCCCAGCATTTT.

The chain uses TRBV29-1 and TRBJ1-4, with unresolved D. Germline lookup yields CDR1 SQVTM and CDR2 ANQGSEA. Trimming took 8 bases from V and 5 from J, leaving 12 bases between them. This CDR3 has 12 residues. CDR3: CSPEAGNEKLFF. Written as DNA, the CDR3 is TGCAGCCCGGAGGCGGGAAATGAAAAACTGTTTTTT.

This clone was picked up a small number of times. A junction boundary mismatches the germline segment, possibly from a read error. CDR3 DNA: TGCGGGAGTGAGGGACAGGGGGAATACTATGGCTACACCTTC. It encodes CGSEGQGEYYGYTF. This rearrangement joins TRBV5-6 to TRBJ1-2, with 11 bases lining up with TRBD1. The CDR3 consists of 14 residues. Germline V gene sequence: CDR1 SGHDT, CDR2 YYEEEE.

The chain has TRBV11-2 and TRBJ2-1; TRBD1 agrees at 12 bases. V was clipped by 1 base and J by 9 bases; unmatched bases: 7. Germline-derived CDR1 and CDR2 are SGHAT and FQNNGV. The CDR3 runs 16 residues. Here the CDR3 reads CASSLVAGTGGGEQFF. Written as DNA, the CDR3 is TGTGCCAGCAGCTTAGTTGCCGGGACAGGGGGCGGTGAGCAGTTCTTC.

V gene TRBV6-6 combines with J gene TRBJ2-2; 9 nucleotides match TRBD2. With 5 bases clipped from V and 7 bases from J, the junction kept 11 bases outside the gene matches. Germline loops: CDR1 MNHNY, CDR2 SVGAGI (reference sequence). The CDR3 length is 16 residues. CDR3 loop: CASSRGSGGTGGELFF. CDR3 coding DNA: TGTGCCAGCAGTCGAGGCAGCGGGGGGACGGGCGGGGAGCTGTTTTTT.

This clone was observed a handful of times. V usage is TRBV14 and J usage is TRBJ2-1; 12 bases line up with TRBD2. This CDR3 has 15 amino acids. The germline V gene encodes CDR1 SGHDN and CDR2 FVKESK. Losses at the gene ends were 6 bases for V and 2 bases for J; bases not matched to a gene: 2. The CDR3 spells CASRSSGGAYNEQFF. The CDR3 DNA follows: TGTGCCAGCAGATCTAGCGGGGGGGCCTACAATGAGCAGTTCTTC.

This rearrangement joins TRBV5-1 to TRBJ2-5, with 9 bases matching TRBD2. The CDR3 length is 16 residues. Trimming at V came to 4 bases and at J to 5 bases, leaving 12 bases not matched to a gene. Per germline, CDR1 SGHRS and CDR2 YFSETQ. The DNA for the CDR3 is TGCGCCAGCAGCGGCACCGGGACTAGCCTTGTCGAGACCCAGTACTTC. This encodes CASSGTGTSLVETQYF.

This chain links TRBV7-7 with TRBJ2-1; D unresolved. Trimming stripped 3 bases from V and 0 bases from J, with 12 bases between. CDR3 length: 16 amino acids. CDR1 SSHAT and CDR2 FNYEAQ come from the germline V gene (reference sequence). The CDR3 region is CASSLVWRSSYNEQFF. The DNA of the CDR3 is TGTGCCAGCAGCTTGGTGTGGCGGAGCTCCTACAATGAGCAGTTCTTC.

The V and J genes are TRBV5-1 and TRBJ2-5, with TRBD2 matching 15 bases. Germline CDR1 is SGHRS and CDR2 is YFSETQ. CDR3 length: 17 amino acids. V dropped 0 bases and J dropped 3; count of bases not matched to a gene: 3. The CDR3 loop is CASSLAGTSGGKETQYF. In DNA form, the CDR3 reads TGCGCCAGCAGCTTGGCCGGGACTAGCGGGGGGAAAGAGACCCAGTACTTC.

V is TRBV10-1 and J is TRBJ2-5; tentative D call: TRBD1 (6 bases). The CDR3 sequence is 13 residues long. Germline assignment: CDR1 WNHNN and CDR2 SYGVQD (reference sequence). V was pared by 3 bases and J by 5 bases, with 10 bases between. CDR3 DNA sequence: TGCGCCAGCAGTGACAGGGGTTTTGAGACCCAGTACTTC. This encodes CASSDRGFETQYF.

The sample holds a few counts of this clone. The V gene is TRBV2, the J gene TRBJ2-5; tentatively, D is TRBD2 (6 bases). The germline V gene encodes CDR1 SNHLY and CDR2 FYNNEI. The CDR3 is 16 amino acids. V was trimmed by 1 base and J by 1 base, leaving 13 bases between them. The chain's CDR3 is CASSEVAGDFQETQYF. The CDR3 DNA reads TGTGCCAGCAGTGAAGTTGCCGGGGACTTCCAAGAGACCCAGTACTTC.

This clone occurred a few times. This chain joins TRBV2 and TRBJ2-5, with 9 bases identical to TRBD1. The ends lost 9 bases at V and 0 bases at J; junction bases unmatched: 5. The CDR3 spans 14 residues. Germline loops: CDR1 SNHLY, CDR2 FYNNEI. The CDR3 loop reads CASRDRAHQETQYF. CDR3 sequence (DNA): TGTGCCAGTCGGGACAGGGCTCACCAAGAGACCCAGTACTTC.

This clone appeared a few times. V and J are TRBV18 and TRBJ1-1; the D is unclear. V was trimmed by 2 bases and J by 7 bases, leaving 14 bases between them. Germline CDR1 and CDR2: KGHSH and LQKENI. The CDR3 contains 14 residues. CDR3 nucleotides: TGTGCCAGCTCACCAAGGCAGGACGAGGGTGAAGCTTTCTTT. It translates to CASSPRQDEGEAFF.